This TCR beta chain was observed in a study of blood T cell repertoires in COVID-19. Study in general: The samples span acute and convalescent COVID-19 from the United States, Italy and Spain. T cells, B-cell-depleted T cells, or PBMCs provided the cDNA or gDNA that served as material.

Source study methods: Estimation of nucleated cell counts was performed using reference gene primer amplification. Sequenced by immunoSEQ multiplex PCR; TCRdb stores in-frame clones only, minus some. That table supplies the V and J calls and clone size; D and trimming were determined from the DNA. The table lists approximately 300,000 clones, 70% to 90% of them singletons, with more than 9% in the top ten. Participant reports of clinical history set cohort assignment. This CDR3 has 17 residues. V lost 7 bases and J 2 bases, leaving 23 bases between the germline ends. The germline V gene encodes CDR1 GTSNPN and CDR2 SVGIG (reference sequence).

The source is a woman between 18 and 30 years old who had recovered from COVID-19. Sequenced input: PBMCs or T cells enriched from blood (not recorded which). The chain couples TRBV30 to TRBJ2-2; a possible D gene is TRBD1 (6 bases). CDR3 in DNA: TGTGCCTTTGCCCTCAGGGGCCCCCGTGCCAACACCGGGGAGCTGTTTTTT. Protein: CAFALRGPRANTGELFF.